Following are 15 T cell receptor beta chains from one sample sequenced in a study of Graves' ophthalmopathy and Graves' hyperthyroidism. Transcripts of RNA were the source for amplifying TCR beta CDR3 regions. First-round RT-PCR relied on HTBI primers, and a second-round multiplex PCR came next. TCRdb fed the multiplex PCR reads into MiXCR, producing one record per CDR3 protein. This table holds more than 300,000 distinct CDR3 sequences, 15% found once. Input material: peripheral blood. The receptors come from a woman between 18 and 30 years old with stable Graves' hyperthyroidism.

The chain links TRBV5-1 to TRBJ1-2; TRBD1 might be the D (5 bases). V dropped 4 bases and J dropped 1 base, with 17 bases sitting between them. The CDR3 runs 16 residues. Looked up from germline, CDR1 is SGHRS and CDR2 is YFSETQ. Here the CDR3 DNA reads TGCGCCAGCAGCCCTCTTGGGGGTACCCTTAACTATGGCTACACCTTC. Translated: CASSPLGGTLNYGYTF.

As regards this clonotype: Given a much more abundant clone one base away, this may be a read error. The chain recombines TRBV6-5 with TRBJ2-2; D may correspond to TRBD1 or TRBD2 (5 bases each). Germline-derived CDR1 and CDR2 are MNHEY and SVGAGI. V shed 2 bases and J shed 3 bases, with 13 bases lying between them. The CDR3 loop spans 16 amino acids. DNA for the CDR3: TGTGCCAGCAGTTACCCTCCTGTGGGGGACACCGGGGAGCTGTTTTTT. It specifies CASSYPPVGDTGELFF.

The J gene is TRBJ2-5, the V gene TRBV7-2, with 7 bases aligning to TRBD2. The CDR3 spans 15 residues. Germline CDR1 SGHTA, CDR2 FQGNSA. V was pared by 3 bases and J by 4 bases, with 8 bases of the junction left unmatched. CDR3 protein: CASSLVAGEVETQYF. The CDR3 coding sequence is TGTGCCAGCAGCTTGGTTGCGGGAGAGGTAGAGACCCAGTACTTC.

This clonotype has only a few counts. One end of the junction varies from germline; a read error may be responsible. The rearrangement links TRBV15 to TRBJ2-7; 9 nucleotides align to TRBD1. The CDR3 is made up of 15 amino acids. Germline CDR1 and CDR2: LNHNV and YYDKDF (reference sequence). CDR3 sequence (DNA): TGTGCCACCAGCTCGCAAGGGACAGGGTCCAACGACCAGTACTTC. Translated: CATSSQGTGSNDQYF.

This clonotype was detected ten times or more. The rearrangement links TRBV12-3 or TRBV12-4 to TRBJ2-7; D possibly corresponds to TRBD1 (6 bases). This CDR3 is 16 amino acids long. Trimming removed 5 bases at V and 3 bases at J, with 20 bases between. DNA of the CDR3: TGTGCCAGCAGTCCCTCGACAGGCGGCAAATTCTACGAGCAGTACTTC. The encoded protein is CASSPSTGGKFYEQYF.

The chain recombines TRBV7-8 with TRBJ2-7; 13 nucleotides align to TRBD2. J lost 4 bases, V lost 3 bases, and 9 bases had no gene match. Per germline, CDR1 SGHVS and CDR2 FQNEAQ. The CDR3 is 17 residues long. The CDR3 DNA is TGTGCCAGCAGCTTTAGGGGAACTAGCGGGGGGGGATACGAGCAGTACTTC. Translated: CASSFRGTSGGGYEQYF.

CDR3 sequence: CATSETGQGIFGELFF. The CDR3 DNA reads TGTGCCACCAGTGAGACGGGACAGGGGATTTTCGGGGAGCTGTTTTTT. The chain couples TRBV24-1 to TRBJ2-2; 10 nucleotides line up with TRBD1. The V and J ends lost 4 bases and 7 bases, in that order; junction bases with no gene match: 8. This CDR3 is built from 16 residues. Germline CDR1 KGHDR, CDR2 SFDVKD.

This clonotype was counted at least ten times. J is TRBJ2-7 and V is TRBV12-3 or TRBV12-4; the D is unclear. Trimming shortened V by 8 bases and J by 6 bases, and 11 bases separated the two germline ends. The CDR3 length is 11 residues. CDR3 sequence: CASSTLSEQYF. The DNA for the CDR3 is TGTGCCAGCTCTACCTTGTCCGAGCAGTACTTC.

Details on this clonotype: The conserved closing phenylalanine or tryptophan is absent in this CDR3, likely reflecting a read error. The chain links TRBV7-2 to TRBJ1-1, with D unresolved. Between the trimmed V and J ends, which lost 5 bases and 1 base, there was a span of 11 bases. From germline, CDR1 is SGHTA and CDR2 FQGNSA. The CDR3 totals 14 residues. The CDR3 sequence: CASSVDGGNTEAFL. In DNA form, the CDR3 reads TGTGCCAGCAGCGTAGACGGAGGGAACACTGAAGCTTTCCTT.

Many counts were recorded for this clonotype. The chain recombines TRBV7-9 with TRBJ1-1; D perhaps matches TRBD1 (6 bases). V was clipped by 5 bases and J by 5 bases, with 9 bases between them. Germline CDR1 and CDR2: SEHNR and FQNEAQ (reference sequence). The CDR3 sequence is 12 residues long. CDR3 in DNA: TGTGCCAGCAGCGCGACAGGAACTGAAGCTTTCTTT. Its protein is CASSATGTEAFF.

In its sample, this clonotype was seen many times. The junction differs from germline at one of its ends, possibly a read error. The genes are TRBV6-1 and TRBJ1-1; the D gene is possibly TRBD1 (5 bases). This CDR3 has 14 amino acids. The V gene's germline CDR1 is MNHNS and CDR2 SASEGT. The CDR3 loop is CASSEGTPNTEASF. CDR3 DNA: TGTGCCAGCAGTGAAGGGACACCGAACACTGAAGCTTCCTTT.

In this sample, this clonotype turned up many times. The chain has TRBV5-1 and TRBJ2-7; 8 positions agree with TRBD1. V shed 3 bases and J 5 bases; nucleotides not matched to a gene: 16. Per the germline V gene, CDR1 is SGHRS and CDR2 is YFSETQ. The CDR3 runs 17 residues. CDR3 sequence: CASSSGPFGQGLDEQYF. The DNA for the CDR3 is TGCGCCAGCAGCTCGGGGCCTTTTGGACAGGGTCTCGACGAGCAGTACTTC.

As regards this clonotype: A much larger clone differs by one base, so this may be a read error. V usage is TRBV7-3 and J usage is TRBJ2-2; D is undetermined. V lost 2 bases and J lost 6, with 4 bases in between. The CDR3 covers 12 residues. The germline CDR1 and CDR2 sequences are SGHTA and FQGTGA. CDR3 in amino acids: CASSLFPGELFF. The DNA of the CDR3 is TGTGCCAGCAGCTTATTCCCCGGGGAGCTGTTTTTT.

This clonotype occurred many times. This chain joins TRBV11-2 and TRBJ1-2; 7 nucleotides match TRBD1. CDR3 length: 16 residues. Per germline, CDR1 SGHAT and CDR2 FQNNGV. V was pared by 2 bases and J by 1 base, with 7 bases of the junction left unmatched. The CDR3 here is CASSLLGQGGNYGYTF. The DNA for the CDR3 is TGTGCCAGCAGCTTACTTGGCCAGGGGGGTAACTATGGCTACACCTTC.

This clonotype has a count of ten or more. The chain employs TRBV20-1 and TRBJ1-1; the D is unclear. The CDR3 spans 15 residues. Germline-derived CDR1 and CDR2 are DFQATT and SNEGSKA (reference sequence). The V end lost 0 bases, the J end lost 1 base, and 12 bases lay between the germline ends. CDR3 in amino acids: CSARDYTDQNTEAFF. For the CDR3, the DNA is TGCAGTGCTAGAGATTACACGGACCAGAACACTGAAGCTTTCTTT.